This T cell receptor beta chain was sequenced for a study of immune evolution from preneoplasia to lung adenocarcinoma. Study-wide findings and caveats: Clonality was highest in normal lung, lower in later-stage lesions apparently. Normal lung had the highest top T cell clone frequencies.

This clone was observed a single time. The antigen remains undetermined. Patient tissue came from resections in Japan or China, 2014–2017. Each case's diagnosis was confirmed by two pathologists on H&E. The CDR3 is 15 residues long. CDR1 SSHAT and CDR2 FNYEAQ come from the germline V gene (reference sequence). Trimming left V 0 bases short and J 6 bases short, with 11 bases between. Generated by immunoSEQ multiplex PCR, the TCRdb table keeps only in-frame clones and is missing some. The data hold some 10,000 clones, with approximately 80% observed a single time. The clonotype was recovered from a person in their sixties or seventies with lung adenocarcinoma. Some clones in this sample may be carry-over from other donors' samples. The specimen was FFPE normal lung tissue adjacent to the tumor. The genes are TRBV7-7 and TRBJ2-2; D possibly corresponds to TRBD1 (6 bases). This chain's CDR3 is CASSLALQGPGELFF. The CDR3 DNA sequence: TGTGCCAGCAGCTTAGCTCTACAGGGCCCCGGGGAGCTGTTTTTT.